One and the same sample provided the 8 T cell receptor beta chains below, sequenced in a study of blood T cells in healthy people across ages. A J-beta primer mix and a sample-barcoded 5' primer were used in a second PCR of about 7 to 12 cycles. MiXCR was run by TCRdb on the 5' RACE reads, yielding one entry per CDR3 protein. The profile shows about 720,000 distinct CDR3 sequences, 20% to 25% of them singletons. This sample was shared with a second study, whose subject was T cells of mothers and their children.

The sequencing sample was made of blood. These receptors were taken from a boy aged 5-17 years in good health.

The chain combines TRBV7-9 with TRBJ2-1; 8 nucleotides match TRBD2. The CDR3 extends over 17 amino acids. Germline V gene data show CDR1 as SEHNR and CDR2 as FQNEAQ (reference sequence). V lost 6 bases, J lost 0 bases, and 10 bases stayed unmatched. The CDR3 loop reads CASSSFGRGGSYNEQFF. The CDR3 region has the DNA TGTGCCAGCAGTTCTTTCGGACGGGGGGGCTCCTACAATGAGCAGTTCTTC. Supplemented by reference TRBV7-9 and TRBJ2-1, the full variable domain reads DTGVSQNPRHKITKRGQNVTFRCDPISEHNRLYWYRQTLGQGPEFLTYFQNEAQLEKSRLLSDRFSAERPKGSFSTLEIQRTEQGDSAMYLCASSSFGRGGSYNEQFFGPGTRLTVL.

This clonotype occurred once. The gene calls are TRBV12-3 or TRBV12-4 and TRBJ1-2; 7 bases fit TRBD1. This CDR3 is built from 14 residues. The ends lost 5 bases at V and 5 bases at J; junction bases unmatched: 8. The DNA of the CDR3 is TGTGCCAGCAGTGCCGACAGGGTTGGATATGGCTACACCTTC. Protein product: CASSADRVGYGYTF.

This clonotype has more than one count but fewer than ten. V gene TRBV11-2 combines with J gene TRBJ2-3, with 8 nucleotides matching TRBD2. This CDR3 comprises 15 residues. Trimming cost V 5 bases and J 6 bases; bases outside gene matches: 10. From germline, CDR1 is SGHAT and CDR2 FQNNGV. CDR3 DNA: TGTGCCAGCAGCAAGACCGGGACTAGAGGGGATACGCAGTATTTT. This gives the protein CASSKTGTRGDTQYF.

CDR3 sequence: CATSDPVGDYTGELFF. CDR3 sequence (DNA): TGTGCCACCAGTGACCCGGTCGGAGATTACACCGGGGAGCTGTTTTTT. The rearrangement joins TRBV24-1 to TRBJ2-2; D gene unclear. CDR3 length: 16 amino acids. CDR1 KGHDR and CDR2 SFDVKD come from the germline V gene. Trimming removed 4 bases from V and 3 bases from J, with 14 bases in between.

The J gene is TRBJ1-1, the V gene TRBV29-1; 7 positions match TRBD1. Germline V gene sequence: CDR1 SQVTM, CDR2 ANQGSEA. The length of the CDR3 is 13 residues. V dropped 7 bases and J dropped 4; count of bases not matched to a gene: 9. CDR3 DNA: TGCAGCGGAAGTGGACAGGCGGTCACTGAAGCTTTCTTT. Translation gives CSGSGQAVTEAFF.

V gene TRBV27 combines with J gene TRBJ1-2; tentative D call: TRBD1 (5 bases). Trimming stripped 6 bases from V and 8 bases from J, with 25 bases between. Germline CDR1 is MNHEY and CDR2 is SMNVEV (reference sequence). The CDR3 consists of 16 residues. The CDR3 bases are TGTGCCAGCAGCCCGACGAACGGAATCCCTGGGGGGGGCTACACCTTC. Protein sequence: CASSPTNGIPGGGYTF.

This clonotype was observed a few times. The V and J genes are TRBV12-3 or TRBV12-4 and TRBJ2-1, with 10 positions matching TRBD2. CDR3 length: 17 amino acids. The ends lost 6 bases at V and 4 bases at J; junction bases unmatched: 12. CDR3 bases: TGTGCCAGCAGCCCCCCCCGGGGGACTAGCGTTTACAATGAGCAGTTCTTC. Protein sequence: CASSPPRGTSVYNEQFF.

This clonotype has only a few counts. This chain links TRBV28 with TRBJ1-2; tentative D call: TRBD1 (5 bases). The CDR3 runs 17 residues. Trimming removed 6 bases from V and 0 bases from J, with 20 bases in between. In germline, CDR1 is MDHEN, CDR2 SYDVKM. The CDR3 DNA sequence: TGTGCCAGCAGCTATTCTCTGGGGGGTACAGCTAACTATGGCTACACCTTC. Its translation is CASSYSLGGTANYGYTF.